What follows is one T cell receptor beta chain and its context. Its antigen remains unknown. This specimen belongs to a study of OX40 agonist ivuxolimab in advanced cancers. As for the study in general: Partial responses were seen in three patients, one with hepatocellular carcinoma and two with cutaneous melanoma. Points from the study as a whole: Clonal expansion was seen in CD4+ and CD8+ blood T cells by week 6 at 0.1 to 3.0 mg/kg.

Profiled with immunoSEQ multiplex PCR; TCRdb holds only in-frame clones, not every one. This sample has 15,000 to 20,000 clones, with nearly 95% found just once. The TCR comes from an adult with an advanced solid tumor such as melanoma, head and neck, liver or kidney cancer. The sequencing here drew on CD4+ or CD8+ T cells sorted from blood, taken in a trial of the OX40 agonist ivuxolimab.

The CDR3, as DNA: TGTGCCAGCAAAGAAGGGGGCGGATACGAGCAGTACTTC. Protein: CASKEGGGYEQYF. The genes are TRBV7-9 and TRBJ2-7; 7 bases are a match to TRBD1. The ends lost 7 bases at V and 4 bases at J; junction bases unmatched: 7. Per the germline V gene, CDR1 is SEHNR and CDR2 is FQNEAQ (reference sequence). The CDR3 extends over 13 amino acids.